The 17 T cell receptor beta chains listed next were all sequenced from one sample in a study of cytomegalovirus exposure and HLA in healthy donors. The PCR had 60 Vbeta and 13 Jbeta primers. Profiling relied on immunoSEQ multiplex PCR, and the TCRdb table lists in-frame clones only, not all of them. The sample lists 150,000 to 250,000 clones, 80% to 85% occurring once. Sequencing was carried out using PBMCs. These receptors were obtained from a woman in her 50s in good health and CMV-seropositive.

CDR3 DNA sequence: TGTGCCAGCAGTACCTCCAGGGGGGCGAGGGAGCAGTACTTC. As protein: CASSTSRGAREQYF. J is TRBJ2-7 and V is TRBV27, with a possible D match to TRBD1 (7 bases). Trimming removed 5 bases at V and 7 bases at J, with 18 bases between. The CDR3 has 14 residues. Germline-derived CDR1 and CDR2 are MNHEY and SMNVEV (reference sequence).

Regarding this clone: One end of the junction does not line up with germline, which may come from a read error. V and J are TRBV7-9 and TRBJ1-3; D is perhaps TRBD1 (6 bases). Germline V gives CDR1 SEHNR, CDR2 FQNEAQ (reference sequence). The CDR3 sequence is 16 residues long. CDR3: CSSQTGPYSSGNTIYF. In DNA, the CDR3 is TGTTCCAGCCAAACAGGGCCGTACTCCTCTGGAAACACCATATATTTT. Full variable domain (missing parts from reference TRBV7-9 and TRBJ1-3): DTGVSQNPRHKITKRGQNVTFRCDPISEHNRLYWYRQTLGQGPEFLTYFQNEAQLEKSRLLSDRFSAERPKGSFSTLEIQRTEQGDSAMYLCSSQTGPYSSGNTIYFGEGSWLTVV.

This chain connects TRBV6-4 to TRBJ2-4; tentatively, D is TRBD2 (6 bases). The CDR3 covers 16 residues. The germline gives CDR1 MRHNA, CDR2 SNTAGT. The V and J ends lost 0 bases and 7 bases respectively, with 16 bases between them. The CDR3 nucleotides are TGTGCCAGCAGTGACTCTGGCGGGGACTGGGGGAACATTCAGTACTTC. Protein: CASSDSGGDWGNIQYF.

This clone has only one observation. V usage is TRBV5-5 and J usage is TRBJ2-1, with TRBD1 identical over 8 bases. Germline trimming cut 4 bases from V and 5 bases from J; bases unmatched to any gene: 11. CDR1 is SGHKS and CDR2 is YYEKEE in the germline V gene (reference sequence). The CDR3 contains 16 residues. The CDR3: CASSPSSGGTNNEQFF. The DNA of the CDR3 is TGTGCCAGCAGCCCCTCCTCAGGGGGCACAAACAATGAGCAGTTCTTC.

The J gene is TRBJ2-5, the V gene TRBV30; tentative D call: TRBD2 (7 bases). This CDR3 contains 13 residues. Between the trimmed V and J ends, which lost 0 bases and 7 bases, there was a span of 12 bases. Germline CDR1 and CDR2: GTSNPN and SVGIG (reference sequence). CDR3 loop: CAWSVEGGGTQYF. CDR3 sequence (DNA): TGTGCCTGGAGTGTAGAAGGGGGGGGGACCCAGTACTTC.

The CDR3 reads CASSHPGGQYQETQYF. The CDR3 DNA follows: TGTGCCAGCAGCCATCCGGGGGGGCAGTACCAAGAGACCCAGTACTTC. The chain uses TRBV7-8 and TRBJ2-5, with TRBD2 matching over 8 bases. CDR1 SGHVS and CDR2 FQNEAQ come from the germline V gene. Trimming took 5 bases from V and 0 from J; bases not matched to a gene: 8. The CDR3 spans 16 residues.

This chain uses TRBV14 with TRBJ2-1; D is uncertain. The CDR3 has 12 residues. The V end lost 4 bases, the J end lost 15 bases, and 16 bases lay between the germline ends. The germline V gene has CDR1 SGHDN and CDR2 FVKESK. CDR3 DNA: TGTGCCAGCAGCCCATTGGCGGCCCGTGCGTTCTTC. Translated, it gives CASSPLAARAFF.

This clone was seen once. J is TRBJ2-3 and V is TRBV7-4; D unclear. The V gene's germline CDR1 is SGHVT and CDR2 SQSDAQ. V shed 5 bases and J shed 4 bases, with 13 bases lying between them. This CDR3 is 14 amino acids long. The CDR3 DNA follows: TGTGCCAGCAGCATTAAAACTGCGCCAGATACGCAGTATTTT. Translating gives CASSIKTAPDTQYF.

V is TRBV19 and J is TRBJ2-6, with D possibly being TRBD2 (7 bases). Per germline, CDR1 LNHDA and CDR2 SQIVND (reference sequence). The V gene lost 6 bases and the J gene lost 3 bases, with 18 bases spanning the gap. The CDR3 spans 17 residues. CDR3 region: CASRGGVGVSGANVLTF. CDR3 sequence (DNA): TGTGCCAGTAGAGGGGGGGTGGGGGTCAGTGGGGCCAACGTCCTGACTTTC.

This chain joins TRBV28 and TRBJ2-7, with D perhaps matching TRBD2 (5 bases). The CDR3 is 14 residues long. Trimming left V 3 bases short and J 2 bases short, with 11 bases between. The V gene's germline CDR1 is MDHEN and CDR2 SYDVKM. CDR3 DNA sequence: TGTGCCAGCAGTTTGGAGGTAAGGGCCTACGAGCAGTACTTC. The encoded protein is CASSLEVRAYEQYF.

The chain has TRBV28 and TRBJ2-1, with TRBD1 identical over 10 bases. Germline loops: CDR1 MDHEN, CDR2 SYDVKM. The CDR3 runs to 16 residues. V lost 4 bases and J lost 5; bases outside the gene matches: 8. The chain's CDR3 is CASSSPGQGINNEQFF. The CDR3 nucleotides are TGTGCCAGCAGTTCCCCGGGACAGGGGATTAACAATGAGCAGTTCTTC.

This clone was seen a handful of times. V and J are TRBV6-5 and TRBJ2-1; TRBD2 might be the D (7 bases). CDR3 length: 15 residues. Between the trimmed V and J ends, which lost 6 bases and 4 bases, there was a span of 16 bases. CDR1 and CDR2 (germline): MNHEY, SVGAGI. The CDR3 loop reads CASRGGGGGYNEQFF. The DNA for the CDR3 is TGTGCCAGCAGAGGGGGAGGGGGGGGATACAATGAGCAGTTCTTC.

The V and J genes are TRBV6-5 and TRBJ2-7; tentatively, D is TRBD2 (5 bases). CDR1 and CDR2 from the germline V gene are MNHEY and SVGAGI. The CDR3 loop spans 12 amino acids. Trimming left V 6 bases short and J 2 bases short, with 8 bases between. In DNA, the CDR3 is TGTGCCAGCAGAGCCGGGACCTACGAGCAGTACTTC. Translated, it gives CASRAGTYEQYF.

This sequence joins TRBV5-1 and TRBJ2-1; tentative D call: TRBD1 (6 bases). This CDR3 is built from 13 residues. V was clipped by 1 base and J by 8 bases, with 10 bases between them. The germline V gene has CDR1 SGHRS and CDR2 YFSETQ. The CDR3 protein is CASSLSAGDEQFF. For the CDR3, the DNA is TGCGCCAGCAGCTTGTCCGCAGGGGATGAGCAGTTCTTC.

The rearrangement uses TRBV18 and TRBJ2-3; TRBD2 might be the D (6 bases). The V end was cut by 3 bases, the J end by 7 bases, with 14 bases between. This CDR3 has 14 amino acids. Germline V gives CDR1 KGHSH, CDR2 LQKENI. The CDR3 is CASSPRLVVHTQYF. As DNA, the CDR3 is TGTGCCAGCTCACCGCGACTAGTAGTACATACGCAGTATTTT.

This chain joins TRBV6-5 and TRBJ2-7; 7 nucleotides match TRBD1. Germline lookup yields CDR1 MNHEY and CDR2 SVGAGI. This CDR3 is 14 amino acids long. V shed 2 bases, J shed 5 bases, and the junction held 6 bases outside the gene matches. CDR3 coding DNA: TGTGCCAGCAGTTACGAAGGGGGCGCCGACGAGCAGTACTTC. This gives the protein CASSYEGGADEQYF.

V and J are TRBV6-5 and TRBJ1-5; D remains ambiguous. The CDR3 runs 14 residues. Germline CDR1 and CDR2: MNHEY and SVGAGI. The ends were cut back, 0 bases at V and 2 bases at J, with 5 bases in the middle. The DNA for the CDR3 is TGTGCCAGCAGTTACTCGAGCCGCAATCAGCCCCAGCATTTT. It specifies CASSYSSRNQPQHF.